This is a list of T cell receptor beta chains from one sample in a study of T cells in AML relapse after transplant. TCRdb passed the PCR reads through MiXCR, listing each CDR3 protein once. The sample has about 1,500 distinct CDR3 sequences, 6.6% seen once; the top ten hold about 46%. Sequencing was performed on bone marrow, either the whole sample or a sorted T cell fraction (not recorded which), taken in complete remission. The source of these receptors is a human donor who had a stem cell transplant for acute myeloid leukemia. Some T cells may have come from the graft donor. Both conserved end residues are part of each CDR3. The D gene is left open where the match is weak. The size entry is marked missing in some rows and otherwise reads once, few, many or a size class.

j_call clone_size v_call d_call cdr3_aa cdr3_nt
TRBJ2-2 hyperexpanded TRBV11-3 NA CASSVQGSGELFF TGTGCCAGCAGCGTACAGGGTTCCGGGGAGCTGTTTTTT
TRBJ2-2 medium-sized TRBV20-1 NA CSARQPSNTGELFF TGCAGTGCTAGACAACCTTCGAACACCGGGGAGCTGTTTTTT
TRBJ1-2 NA TRBV10-3 NA CAISESTPNYVYTF TGTGCCATCAGTGAGTCGACCCCCAACTATGTCTACACCTTC
TRBJ1-1 many TRBV7-3 NA CASSLGGLNTEAFF TGTGCCAGCAGCTTAGGGGGCCTGAACACTGAAGCTTTCTTT
TRBJ2-7 few TRBV7-8 TRBD2 CASSLGGLAGGLYEQYF TGTGCCAGCAGCTTAGGCGGACTAGCGGGAGGGTTATACGAGCAGTACTTC
TRBJ1-4 NA TRBV7-2 NA CASSQANEKLFF TGTGCCAGCAGCCAGGCTAATGAAAAACTGTTTTTT
TRBJ2-1 many TRBV7-2 NA CASSPLGSSYNEQFF TGTGCCAGCAGCCCCCTCGGGAGCTCCTACAATGAGCAGTTCTTC
TRBJ1-5 medium-sized TRBV18 NA CASSPGESKQPQHF TGTGCCAGCTCACCGGGGGAGAGTAAGCAGCCCCAGCATTTT
TRBJ2-7 many TRBV25-1 TRBD1 CASSPGTGYEQYF TGTGCCAGCAGCCCCGGGACAGGCTACGAGCAGTACTTC
TRBJ1-5 many TRBV12-3/TRBV12-4 TRBD1 CASGMTGYQPQHF TGTGCCAGCGGAATGACAGGGTACCAGCCCCAGCATTTT
TRBJ2-2 medium-sized TRBV10-3 NA CAISVGRLTGELFF TGTGCCATCAGTGTAGGCAGACTCACCGGGGAGCTGTTTTTT
TRBJ1-2 medium-sized TRBV20-1 NA CSAPPQGEVDGYTF TGCAGTGCGCCACCACAAGGGGAGGTCGATGGCTACACCTTC
TRBJ2-1 medium-sized TRBV20-1 TRBD2 CSATLAGSGNEQFF TGCAGTGCCACACTAGCGGGGAGCGGGAATGAGCAGTTCTTC
TRBJ2-4 medium-sized TRBV18 NA CASSPWTAEAKNIQYF TGTGCCAGCTCACCCTGGACAGCCGAAGCCAAAAACATTCAGTACTTC
TRBJ2-2 medium-sized TRBV3-1 NA CASRSQPETNTGELFF TGTGCCAGCAGATCCCAACCGGAAACGAACACCGGGGAGCTGTTTTTT
TRBJ2-3 medium-sized TRBV12-3/TRBV12-4 TRBD2 CASRRTSGRTDTQYF TGTGCCAGCAGACGCACTAGCGGACGCACAGATACGCAGTATTTT
TRBJ2-3 medium-sized TRBV12-3/TRBV12-4 NA CASSTGLSTDTQYF TGTGCCAGCAGTACGGGCCTAAGCACAGATACGCAGTATTTT
TRBJ2-1 many TRBV7-8 NA CASSPTTFF TGTGCCAGCAGCCCAACTACGTTCTTC
TRBJ1-4 medium-sized TRBV12-3/TRBV12-4 TRBD1 CASSSWDRGIIF TGTGCCAGCAGTTCCTGGGACAGGGGTATCATTTTT
TRBJ2-7 NA TRBV5-1 TRBD2 CASSPSGSSYEQYF TGCGCCAGCAGTCCTAGCGGGAGCTCCTACGAGCAGTACTTC
TRBJ2-1 large TRBV7-9 TRBD2 CASSPLAGGAQEQFF TGTGCCAGCAGCCCACTAGCGGGAGGAGCTCAGGAGCAGTTCTTC
TRBJ2-7 medium-sized TRBV27 NA CASSGNYEQYF TGTGCCAGCAGTGGGAACTACGAGCAGTACTTC
TRBJ2-2 many TRBV28 TRBD1 CASSLGDRDGGELFF TGTGCCAGCAGTTTGGGGGACAGGGATGGCGGGGAGCTGTTTTTT
TRBJ1-1 medium-sized TRBV6-1 NA CASSVWTANTEAFF TGTGCCAGCAGTGTCTGGACAGCGAACACTGAAGCTTTCTTT
TRBJ2-2 medium-sized TRBV29-1 TRBD2 CSVEVPVGGTGELFF TGCAGCGTTGAAGTGCCGGTCGGGGGGACCGGGGAGCTGTTTTTT
TRBJ2-3 medium-sized TRBV7-2 NA CASSLVAGIRDTQYF TGTGCCAGCAGCTTAGTGGCAGGGATTCGGGATACGCAGTATTTT
TRBJ2-7 NA TRBV4-1 TRBD2 CVSSQVSSGNYEQYF TGCGTCAGTAGCCAAGTGTCTAGCGGGAACTACGAGCAGTACTTC
TRBJ1-2 medium-sized TRBV4-2 NA CASSQDKGGGYGYTF TGTGCCAGCAGCCAAGATAAAGGTGGGGGCTATGGCTACACCTTC
TRBJ1-1 medium-sized TRBV4-3 NA CASSQSAQNTEAFF TGCGCCAGCAGCCAGTCGGCCCAGAACACTGAAGCTTTCTTT
TRBJ2-7 medium-sized TRBV27 TRBD2 CASSLTGGGRAYEQYF TGTGCCAGCAGTTTAACTGGGGGCGGGAGGGCCTACGAGCAGTACTTC
TRBJ2-4 medium-sized TRBV6-5 NA CASSYDLRGDIQYF TGTGCCAGCAGTTACGACCTCCGAGGAGACATTCAGTACTTC
TRBJ2-1 medium-sized TRBV27 NA CASSAELREYNEQFF TGTGCCAGCAGTGCCGAACTCCGCGAGTACAATGAGCAGTTCTTC
TRBJ1-1 medium-sized TRBV12-3/TRBV12-4 TRBD1 CASSLGQGNTEAFF TGTGCCAGCAGTCTCGGACAGGGGAACACTGAAGCTTTCTTT
TRBJ2-7 many TRBV28 NA CSSREISDRLSREQYF TGTTCTAGCAGAGAAATCTCGGACCGACTTTCTCGCGAGCAGTACTTC
TRBJ2-6 many TRBV5-1 NA CASSLNPGTGANVLTF TGCGCCAGCAGCCTCAACCCAGGGACTGGGGCCAACGTCCTGACTTTC
TRBJ2-7 NA TRBV19 TRBD1 CASSPRSGTGSYEQYF TGTGCCAGTAGTCCTAGATCCGGGACAGGATCCTACGAGCAGTACTTC
TRBJ2-7 medium-sized TRBV7-6 TRBD2 CASSLGGESSEQYF TGTGCCAGCAGCTTGGGGGGGGAAAGCAGTGAGCAGTACTTC
TRBJ2-1 medium-sized TRBV5-1 NA CASTKGSHNEQFF TGCGCCAGCACTAAGGGGTCCCACAATGAGCAGTTCTTC
TRBJ2-7 medium-sized TRBV18 NA CASSPGLGGRDEQYF TGTGCCAGCTCACCCGGACTTGGGGGACGGGACGAGCAGTACTTC
TRBJ1-2 medium-sized TRBV4-3 NA CASSPHGRVLGYGYTF TGCGCCAGCAGCCCCCATGGCCGGGTTTTAGGCTATGGCTACACCTTC